This TCR beta chain was observed in a study of cytomegalovirus exposure and HLA in healthy donors. Study results and caveats: A later examination showed that TCR association rates differed by HLA locus, with DRB1 most and HLA-C fewest. Links to common viral pathogens appeared, in a later analysis, for several of the most significant clusters. V- and J-gene trimming of TCR beta was linked (in a later analysis) to a missense DCLRE1C variant. CMV serostatus was the only recorded immune exposure for donors.

This CDR3 spans 16 amino acids. V dropped 4 bases and J dropped 7; count of bases not matched to a gene: 10. CDR1 LNHDA and CDR2 SQIVND come from the germline V gene (reference sequence). Primers included in the PCR were 60 Vbeta and 13 Jbeta primers. Sequencing used immunoSEQ multiplex PCR; TCRdb keeps in-frame clones, though not all of them. Among about 130,000 clones listed, about 85% were seen once. As to this clone: Its target is unknown.

This TCR was sampled from a boy under 18 in good health and CMV-seronegative. J is TRBJ2-2 and V is TRBV19; 9 positions match TRBD1. Input material: PBMCs. CDR3 protein: CASSRLGQGTGGELFF. The CDR3 nucleotides are TGTGCCAGTAGTAGGCTGGGACAGGGAACGGGCGGGGAGCTGTTTTTT.